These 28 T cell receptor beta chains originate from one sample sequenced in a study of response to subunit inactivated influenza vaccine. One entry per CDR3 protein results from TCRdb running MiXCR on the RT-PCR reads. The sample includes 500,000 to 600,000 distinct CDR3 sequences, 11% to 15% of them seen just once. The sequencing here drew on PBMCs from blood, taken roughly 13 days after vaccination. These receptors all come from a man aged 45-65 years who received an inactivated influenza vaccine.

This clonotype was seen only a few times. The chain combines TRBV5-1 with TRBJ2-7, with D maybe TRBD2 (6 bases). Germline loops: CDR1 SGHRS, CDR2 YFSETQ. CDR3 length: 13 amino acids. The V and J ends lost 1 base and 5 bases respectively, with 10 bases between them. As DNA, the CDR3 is TGCGCCAGCAGCTTGTGGGGGGAGGACGAGCAGTACTTC. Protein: CASSLWGEDEQYF.

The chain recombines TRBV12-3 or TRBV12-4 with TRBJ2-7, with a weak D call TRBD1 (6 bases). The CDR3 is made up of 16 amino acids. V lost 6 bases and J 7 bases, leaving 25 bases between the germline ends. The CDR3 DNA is TGTGCCAGCAGGGACAGACTCGGACAAAAGAGGGGGGAGCAGTACTTC. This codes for CASRDRLGQKRGEQYF.

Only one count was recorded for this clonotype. The CDR3 region has the DNA TGCGCCAGCAGCTTGTACGGGCAGTCGAACACCGGGGAGCTGTTTTTT. It specifies CASSLYGQSNTGELFF. The chain has TRBV5-1 and TRBJ2-2; D gene unclear. Trimming took 1 base from V and 0 from J, leaving 10 bases between them. The CDR3 spans 16 residues. The germline V gene has CDR1 SGHRS and CDR2 YFSETQ.

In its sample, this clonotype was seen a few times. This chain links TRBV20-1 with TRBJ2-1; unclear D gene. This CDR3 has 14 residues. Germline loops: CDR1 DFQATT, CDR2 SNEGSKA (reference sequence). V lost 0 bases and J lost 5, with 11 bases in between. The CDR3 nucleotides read TGCAGTGCTAGAGACCCTCTAGGGAACAATGAGCAGTTCTTC. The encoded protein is CSARDPLGNNEQFF.

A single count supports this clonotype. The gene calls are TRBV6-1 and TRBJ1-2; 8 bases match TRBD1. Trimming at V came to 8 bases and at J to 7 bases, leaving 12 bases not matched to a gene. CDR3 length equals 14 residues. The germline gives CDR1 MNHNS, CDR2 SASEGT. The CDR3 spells CASFSRQGLIGYTF. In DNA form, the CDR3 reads TGTGCCAGCTTTTCAAGACAGGGGCTGATTGGCTACACCTTC.

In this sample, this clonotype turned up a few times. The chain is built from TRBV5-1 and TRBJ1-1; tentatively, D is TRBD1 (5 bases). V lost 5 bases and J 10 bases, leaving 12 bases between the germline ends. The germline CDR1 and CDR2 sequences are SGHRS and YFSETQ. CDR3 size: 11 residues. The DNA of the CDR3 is TGCGCCAGCAGGGAAGAAACAGGAGCTTTCTTT. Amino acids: CASREETGAFF.

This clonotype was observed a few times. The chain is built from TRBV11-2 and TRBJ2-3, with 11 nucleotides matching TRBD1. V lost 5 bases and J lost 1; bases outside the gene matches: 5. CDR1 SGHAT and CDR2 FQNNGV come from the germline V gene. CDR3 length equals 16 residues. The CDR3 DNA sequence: TGTGCCAGCAGCAGAGGACAGGGGGCGCGCACAGATACGCAGTATTTT. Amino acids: CASSRGQGARTDTQYF. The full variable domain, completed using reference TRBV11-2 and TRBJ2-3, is EAGVAQSPRYKIIEKRQSVAFWCNPISGHATLYWYQQILGQGPKLLIQFQNNGVVDDSQLPKDRFSAERLKGVDSTLKIQPAKLEDSAVYLCASSRGQGARTDTQYFGPGTRLTVL.

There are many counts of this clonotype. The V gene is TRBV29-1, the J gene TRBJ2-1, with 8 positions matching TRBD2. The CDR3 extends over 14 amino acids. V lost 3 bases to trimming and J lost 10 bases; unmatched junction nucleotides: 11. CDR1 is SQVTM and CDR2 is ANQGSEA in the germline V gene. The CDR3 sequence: CSVDGWTSFNEQFF. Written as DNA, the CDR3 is TGCAGCGTTGATGGGTGGACTAGCTTTAACGAGCAGTTCTTC.

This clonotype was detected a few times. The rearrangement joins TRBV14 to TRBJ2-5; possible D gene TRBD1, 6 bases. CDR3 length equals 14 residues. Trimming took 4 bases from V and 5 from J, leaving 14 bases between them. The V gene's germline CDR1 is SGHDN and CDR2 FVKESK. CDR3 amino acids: CASSPLGQRETQYF. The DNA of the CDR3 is TGTGCCAGCAGCCCCTTAGGACAGAGGGAGACCCAGTACTTC.

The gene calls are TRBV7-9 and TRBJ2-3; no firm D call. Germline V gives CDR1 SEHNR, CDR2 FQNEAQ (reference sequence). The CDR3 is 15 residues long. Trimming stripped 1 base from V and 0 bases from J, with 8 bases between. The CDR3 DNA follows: TGTGCCAGCAGCTTAGTGGTGGATAGCACAGATACGCAGTATTTT. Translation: CASSLVVDSTDTQYF.

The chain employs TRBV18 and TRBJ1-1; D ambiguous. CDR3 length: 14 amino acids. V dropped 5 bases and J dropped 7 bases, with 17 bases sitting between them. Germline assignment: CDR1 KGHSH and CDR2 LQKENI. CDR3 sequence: CASSVAEPSGEAFF. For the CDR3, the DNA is TGTGCCAGCTCAGTCGCGGAACCCTCTGGTGAAGCTTTCTTT.

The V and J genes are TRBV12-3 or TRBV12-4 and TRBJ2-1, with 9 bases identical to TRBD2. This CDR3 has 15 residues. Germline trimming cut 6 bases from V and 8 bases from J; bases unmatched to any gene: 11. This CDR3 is CASSISGGRVDEQFF. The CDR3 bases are TGTGCCAGCAGCATTAGCGGGGGCAGGGTCGATGAGCAGTTCTTC.

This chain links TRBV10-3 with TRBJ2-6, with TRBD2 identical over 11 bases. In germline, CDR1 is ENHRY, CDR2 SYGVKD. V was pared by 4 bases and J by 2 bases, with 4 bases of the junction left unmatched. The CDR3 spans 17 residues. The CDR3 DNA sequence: TGTGCCATCAGTGCCCTAGCGGGAGGAGCTGGGGCCAACGTCCTGACTTTC. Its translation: CAISALAGGAGANVLTF.

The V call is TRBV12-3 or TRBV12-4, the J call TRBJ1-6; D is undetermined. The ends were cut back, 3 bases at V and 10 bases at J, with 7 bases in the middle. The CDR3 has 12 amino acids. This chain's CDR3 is CASSLDRSPLHF. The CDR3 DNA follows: TGTGCCAGCAGTTTGGATCGGTCACCCCTCCACTTT.

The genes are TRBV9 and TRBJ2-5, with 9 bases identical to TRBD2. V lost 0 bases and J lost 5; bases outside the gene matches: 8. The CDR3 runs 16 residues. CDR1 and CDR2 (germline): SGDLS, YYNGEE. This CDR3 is CASSVAGSGSIETQYF. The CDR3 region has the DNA TGTGCCAGCAGCGTAGCCGGTAGCGGGAGCATTGAGACCCAGTACTTC. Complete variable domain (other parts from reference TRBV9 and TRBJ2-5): DSGVTQTPKHLITATGQRVTLRCSPRSGDLSVYWYQQSLDQGLQFLIQYYNGEERAKGNILERFSAQQFPDLHSELNLSSLELGDSALYFCASSVAGSGSIETQYFGPGTRLLVL.

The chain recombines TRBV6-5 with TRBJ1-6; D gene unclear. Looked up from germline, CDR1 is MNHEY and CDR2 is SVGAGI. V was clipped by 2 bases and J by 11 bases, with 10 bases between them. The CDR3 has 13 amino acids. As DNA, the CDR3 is TGTGCCAGCAGTTACGGGCCAAACCCACCCCTCCACTTT. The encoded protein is CASSYGPNPPLHF.

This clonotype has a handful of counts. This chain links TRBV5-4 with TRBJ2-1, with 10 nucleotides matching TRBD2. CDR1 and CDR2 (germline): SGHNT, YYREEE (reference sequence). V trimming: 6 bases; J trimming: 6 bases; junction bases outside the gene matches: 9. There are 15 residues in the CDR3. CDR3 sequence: CASTPSGGGANEQFF. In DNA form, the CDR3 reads TGTGCCAGCACCCCTAGCGGGGGTGGGGCCAATGAGCAGTTCTTC.

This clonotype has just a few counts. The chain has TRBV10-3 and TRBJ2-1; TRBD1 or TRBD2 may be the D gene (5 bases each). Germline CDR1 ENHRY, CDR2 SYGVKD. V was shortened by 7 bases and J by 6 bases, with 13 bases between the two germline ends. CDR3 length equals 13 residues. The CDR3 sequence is CAIKTGTSNEQFF. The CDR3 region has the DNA TGTGCCATCAAAACCGGGACCAGCAATGAGCAGTTCTTC.

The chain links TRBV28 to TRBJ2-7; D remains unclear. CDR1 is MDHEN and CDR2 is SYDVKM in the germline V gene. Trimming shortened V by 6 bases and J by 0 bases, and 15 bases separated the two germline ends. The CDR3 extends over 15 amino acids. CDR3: CASRDPLPSSYEQYF. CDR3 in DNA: TGTGCCAGCAGGGATCCTTTGCCCAGCTCCTACGAGCAGTACTTC.

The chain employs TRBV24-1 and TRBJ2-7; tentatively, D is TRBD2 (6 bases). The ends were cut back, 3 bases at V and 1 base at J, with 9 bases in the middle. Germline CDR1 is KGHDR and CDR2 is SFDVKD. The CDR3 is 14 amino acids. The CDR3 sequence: CATSDAGTSYEQYF. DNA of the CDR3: TGTGCCACCAGTGATGCCGGGACTTCCTACGAGCAGTACTTC.

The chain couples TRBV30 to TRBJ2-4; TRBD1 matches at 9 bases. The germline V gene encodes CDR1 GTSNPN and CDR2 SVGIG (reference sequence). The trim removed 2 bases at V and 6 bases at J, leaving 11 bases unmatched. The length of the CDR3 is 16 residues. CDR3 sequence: CAWSTPGTGLSNIQYF. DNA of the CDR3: TGTGCCTGGAGTACACCCGGGACAGGGCTTTCAAACATTCAGTACTTC. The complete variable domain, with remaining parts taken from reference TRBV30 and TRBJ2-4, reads SQTIHQWPATLVQPVGSPLSLECTVEGTSNPNLYWYRQAAGRGLQLLFYSVGIGQISSEVPQNLSASRPQDRQFILSSKKLLLSDSGFYLCAWSTPGTGLSNIQYFGAGTRLSVL.

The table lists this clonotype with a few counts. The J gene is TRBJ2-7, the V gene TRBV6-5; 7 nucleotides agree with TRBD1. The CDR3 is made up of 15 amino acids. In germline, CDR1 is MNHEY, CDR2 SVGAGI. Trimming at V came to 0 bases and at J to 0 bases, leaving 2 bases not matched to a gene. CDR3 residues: CASSYSTGSSYEQYF. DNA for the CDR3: TGTGCCAGCAGTTACTCGACAGGGAGCTCCTACGAGCAGTACTTC.

The CDR3 loop reads CASSYPQGGYTF. CDR3 nucleotide sequence: TGTGCCAGCAGTTACCCCCAGGGTGGCTACACCTTC. This chain uses TRBV6-2 or TRBV6-3 with TRBJ1-2; D is perhaps TRBD1 (5 bases). This CDR3 is built from 12 residues. Germline V gene lookup returns CDR1 MNHEY and CDR2 SVGEGT. Trimming took 2 bases from V and 7 from J, leaving 8 bases between them.

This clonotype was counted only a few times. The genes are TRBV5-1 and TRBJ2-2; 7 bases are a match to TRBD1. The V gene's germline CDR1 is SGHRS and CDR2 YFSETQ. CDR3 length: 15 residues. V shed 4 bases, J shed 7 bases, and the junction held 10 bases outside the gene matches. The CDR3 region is CASSTRTGNSGELFF. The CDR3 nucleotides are TGCGCCAGCAGCACGAGGACAGGCAATAGCGGGGAGCTGTTTTTT.

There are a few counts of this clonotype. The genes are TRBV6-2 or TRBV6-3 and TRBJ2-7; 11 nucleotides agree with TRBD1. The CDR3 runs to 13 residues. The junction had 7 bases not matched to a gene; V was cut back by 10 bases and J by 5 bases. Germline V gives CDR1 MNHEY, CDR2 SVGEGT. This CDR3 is CATLRTGGDEQYF. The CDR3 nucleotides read TGTGCCACCCTAAGGACAGGGGGCGACGAGCAGTACTTC.

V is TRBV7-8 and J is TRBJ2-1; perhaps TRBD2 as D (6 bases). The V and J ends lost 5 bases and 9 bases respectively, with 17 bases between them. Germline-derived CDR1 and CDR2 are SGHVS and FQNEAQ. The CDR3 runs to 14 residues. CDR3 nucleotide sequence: TGTGCCAGCAGCCCCACCCGACTAGTAGGTGAGCAGTTCTTC. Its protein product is CASSPTRLVGEQFF.

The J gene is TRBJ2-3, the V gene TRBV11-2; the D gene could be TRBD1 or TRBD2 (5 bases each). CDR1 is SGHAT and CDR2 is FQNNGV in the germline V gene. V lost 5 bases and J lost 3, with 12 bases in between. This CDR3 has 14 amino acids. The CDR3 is CASSIQGGTDTQYF. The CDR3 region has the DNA TGTGCCAGCAGCATTCAGGGCGGGACAGATACGCAGTATTTT.

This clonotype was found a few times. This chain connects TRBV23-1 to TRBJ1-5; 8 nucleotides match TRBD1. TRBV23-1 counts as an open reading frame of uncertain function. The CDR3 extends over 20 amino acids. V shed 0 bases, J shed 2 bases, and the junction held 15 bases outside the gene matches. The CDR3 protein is CASSQSSRDRTTSGNQPQHF. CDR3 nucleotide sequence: TGCGCCAGCAGTCAATCGAGTCGGGACAGGACTACTTCGGGCAATCAGCCCCAGCATTTT.